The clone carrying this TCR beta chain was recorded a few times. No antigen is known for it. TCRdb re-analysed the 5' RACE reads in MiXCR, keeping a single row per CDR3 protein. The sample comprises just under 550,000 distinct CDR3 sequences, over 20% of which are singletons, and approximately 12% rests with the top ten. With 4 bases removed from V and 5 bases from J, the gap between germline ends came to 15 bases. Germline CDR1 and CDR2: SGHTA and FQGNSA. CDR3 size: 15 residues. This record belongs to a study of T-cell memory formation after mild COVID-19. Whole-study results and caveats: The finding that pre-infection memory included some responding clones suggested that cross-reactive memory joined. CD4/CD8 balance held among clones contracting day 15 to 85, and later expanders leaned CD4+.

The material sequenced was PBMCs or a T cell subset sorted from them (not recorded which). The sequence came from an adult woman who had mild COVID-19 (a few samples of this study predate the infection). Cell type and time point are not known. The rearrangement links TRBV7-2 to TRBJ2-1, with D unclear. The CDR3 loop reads CASSSRFRENNEQFF. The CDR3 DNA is TGTGCCAGCAGCTCCCGGTTTAGAGAAAACAATGAGCAGTTCTTC.